This paragraph covers one TCR beta chain sequence. The data are from a study of T cells in Graves' hyperthyroidism and ophthalmopathy. The CDR3 regions of TCR beta were amplified from RNA transcripts. Primed by the HTBI set, a first-round RT-PCR was run on the TCR CDR3. MiXCR, run by TCRdb on the multiplex PCR reads, gives a single entry per CDR3 protein. The table lists under 550,000 distinct CDR3 sequences, approximately 13% of them singletons, with 5% to 6.5% in the top ten. Stable disease denoted Graves' hyperthyroidism without ophthalmopathy progression within 18 months. Source material: blood. This receptor was obtained from a young woman with Graves' hyperthyroidism.

This CDR3 is CASSYGPSGLYGYTF. The CDR3 region has the DNA TGTGCCAGTAGTTATGGACCGTCTGGGCTCTATGGCTACACCTTC. The chain joins TRBV19 to TRBJ1-2, with D uncertain. Between the trimmed V and J ends, which lost 5 bases and 4 bases, there was a span of 17 bases. The CDR3 loop spans 15 amino acids. CDR1 is LNHDA, CDR2 SQIVND, per germline (reference sequence).